This TCR beta chain is from a study of T cells after yellow fever vaccination. This clonotype was picked up many times. Antigen unknown. The CDR3 consists of 14 residues. V lost 6 bases and J lost 3, with 15 bases in between. Study outcomes and limitations: Clonotypes found in both CD4 and CD8 compartments made up a small share. Abundant clonotypes (contaminants from the bulk population) could be present in FACS-sorted repertoires. A weaker secondary response peaked on day 5, the primary on day 15.

Generation of TCR cDNA used 5'RACE template switching (which added a universal primer site and UMIs). MiXCR, applied by TCRdb to the 5' RACE reads, yields one record per CDR3 protein. The top ten hold approximately 3% of the sample, which has some 200,000 distinct CDR3 sequences, roughly 3.3% seen once. This sequence was found in a young man who received the YFV17D yellow fever vaccine. The chain carries TRBV12-3 or TRBV12-4 and TRBJ2-7, with D possibly TRBD2 on 5 matching bases. Material: CD4+ T cells sorted from PBMCs, obtained 10 days after the yellow fever booster vaccination. CDR3 amino acids: CASSPRGVYYEQYF. CDR3 DNA sequence: TGTGCCAGCAGCCCTCGGGGAGTCTACTACGAGCAGTACTTC.